What follows is one T cell receptor (beta chain) and its context. Original data processing: Cell counts per sample came from amplifying reference gene primers. TCRdb keeps only in-frame clones here, not all; method: immunoSEQ multiplex PCR. For V, J and clone size, that table is used; D and trimming come from the DNA. The sample shows some 180,000 clones, about 83% of them seen only once. The V and J ends lost 7 bases and 3 bases respectively, with 9 bases between them. Germline CDR1 and CDR2: MNHEY and SVGAGI. The length of the CDR3 is 12 residues. The sample belongs to a study of blood T cell repertoires in COVID-19. Study context: The cDNA or gDNA used as material had been derived from T cells, B-cell-depleted T cells, or PBMCs.

Followed over time, Seattle patients had been enrolled while infection was active. The gene calls are TRBV6-5 and TRBJ1-1; no firm D call. The sequence was collected from a woman older than 75 with COVID-19, enrolled during active disease. Sequencing used peripheral blood. The CDR3 coding sequence is TGTGCCAGCAAAATGAGGGACACTGAAGCTTTCTTT. It is translated as CASKMRDTEAFF.